A single sample is the source of the 6 T cell receptor beta chains below, sequenced in a study of T cells after yellow fever vaccination. TCRdb passed the 5' RACE reads through MiXCR, listing each CDR3 protein once. The table includes tens of thousands of distinct CDR3 sequences, around 7.3% detected once. Sequencing used CD8+ T cells sorted from PBMCs, obtained on the day of the yellow fever booster vaccination. The source of these receptors is a man aged 25-45 years who received the YFV17D yellow fever vaccine.

The rearrangement uses TRBV6-5 and TRBJ2-5; D not resolved. Germline assignment: CDR1 MNHEY and CDR2 SVGAGI. CDR3 length: 12 amino acids. Trimming shortened V by 8 bases and J by 5 bases, and 12 bases separated the two germline ends. Here the CDR3 reads CASGTELETQYF. The CDR3 nucleotides read TGTGCCAGCGGAACAGAGCTGGAGACCCAGTACTTC.

There are many counts of this clonotype. The chain uses TRBV4-1 and TRBJ1-1; TRBD1 might be the D (5 bases). Germline loops: CDR1 MGHRA, CDR2 YSYEKL. The CDR3 runs to 13 residues. Trimming left V 4 bases short and J 1 base short, with 7 bases between. The CDR3 spells CASSPGGNTEAFF. The CDR3 DNA is TGCGCCAGCAGCCCCGGGGGGAACACTGAAGCTTTCTTT.

This clonotype was detected many times. V is TRBV27 and J is TRBJ1-1, with D hard to call. Trimming stripped 4 bases from V and 0 bases from J, with 9 bases between. The CDR3 totals 14 residues. Germline V lookup: CDR1 MNHEY, CDR2 SMNVEV (reference sequence). The CDR3 nucleotides read TGTGCCAGCAGTTACAATGGGCTGAACACTGAAGCTTTCTTT. The encoded protein is CASSYNGLNTEAFF.

The chain joins TRBV20-1 to TRBJ2-1, with D uncertain. V shed 0 bases and J shed 9 bases, with 12 bases lying between them. CDR1 and CDR2 (germline): DFQATT, SNEGSKA (reference sequence). This CDR3 is built from 13 residues. DNA for the CDR3: TGCAGTGCTAGAGAGCTCCTATCCTTTGAGCAGTTCTTC. It is translated as CSARELLSFEQFF.

This clonotype was counted ten times or more. V usage is TRBV4-3 and J usage is TRBJ2-1; D is uncertain. Trimming shortened V by 1 base and J by 10 bases, and 11 bases separated the two germline ends. Per germline, CDR1 LGHNA and CDR2 YSLEER. This CDR3 spans 13 amino acids. The CDR3 coding sequence is TGCGCCAGCAGCCAAGGAGGATTGGGCGAGCAGTTCTTC. This sequence encodes CASSQGGLGEQFF.

The J gene is TRBJ2-1, the V gene TRBV19; 8 bases line up with TRBD1. The CDR3 runs to 13 residues. Germline lookup yields CDR1 LNHDA and CDR2 SQIVND (reference sequence). V was clipped by 3 bases and J by 8 bases; unmatched bases: 3. DNA of the CDR3: TGTGCCAGTAGTATCACAGGGGGTGATGAGCAGTTCTTC. Encoded protein: CASSITGGDEQFF.